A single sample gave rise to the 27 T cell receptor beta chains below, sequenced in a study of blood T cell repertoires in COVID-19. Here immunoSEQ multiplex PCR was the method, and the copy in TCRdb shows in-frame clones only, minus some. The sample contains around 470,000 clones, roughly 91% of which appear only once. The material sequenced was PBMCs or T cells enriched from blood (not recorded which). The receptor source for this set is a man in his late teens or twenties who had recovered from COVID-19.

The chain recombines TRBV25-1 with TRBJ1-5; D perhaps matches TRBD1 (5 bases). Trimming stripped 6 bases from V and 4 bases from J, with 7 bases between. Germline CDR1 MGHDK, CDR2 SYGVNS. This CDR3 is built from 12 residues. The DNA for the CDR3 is TGTGCCAGCAGCTCAGGGAATCAGCCCCAGCATTTT. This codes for CASSSGNQPQHF.

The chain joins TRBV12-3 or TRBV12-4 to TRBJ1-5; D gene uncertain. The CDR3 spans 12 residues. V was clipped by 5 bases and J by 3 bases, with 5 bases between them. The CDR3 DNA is TGTGCCAGCAGTAGAGACAATCAGCCCCAGCATTTT. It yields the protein CASSRDNQPQHF.

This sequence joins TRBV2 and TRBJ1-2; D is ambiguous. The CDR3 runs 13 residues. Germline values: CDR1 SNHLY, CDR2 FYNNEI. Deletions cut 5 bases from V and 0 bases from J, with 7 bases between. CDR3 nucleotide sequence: TGTGCCAGCAGTCTCGGGGCTAACTATGGCTACACCTTC. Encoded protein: CASSLGANYGYTF.

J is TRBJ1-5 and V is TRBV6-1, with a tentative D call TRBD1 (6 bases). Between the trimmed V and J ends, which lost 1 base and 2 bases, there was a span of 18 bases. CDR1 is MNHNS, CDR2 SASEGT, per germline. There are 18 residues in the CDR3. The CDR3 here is CASSEVPRGYGRNQPQHF. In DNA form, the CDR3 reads TGTGCCAGCAGTGAAGTTCCCAGGGGCTACGGGCGCAATCAGCCCCAGCATTTT.

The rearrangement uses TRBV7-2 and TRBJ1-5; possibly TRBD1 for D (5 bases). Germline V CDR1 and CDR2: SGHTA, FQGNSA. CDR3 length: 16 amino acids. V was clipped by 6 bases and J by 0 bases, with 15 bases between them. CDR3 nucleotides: TGTGCCAGCAGACTACAGGCGGGGGATAGCAATCAGCCCCAGCATTTT. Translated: CASRLQAGDSNQPQHF.

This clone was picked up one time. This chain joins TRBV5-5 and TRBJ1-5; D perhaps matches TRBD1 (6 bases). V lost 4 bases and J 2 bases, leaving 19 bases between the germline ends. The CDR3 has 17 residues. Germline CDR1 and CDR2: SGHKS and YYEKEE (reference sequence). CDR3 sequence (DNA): TGTGCCAGCAGCCGGGAAGCAGGGGTGAGCCGCAATCAGCCCCAGCATTTT. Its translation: CASSREAGVSRNQPQHF.

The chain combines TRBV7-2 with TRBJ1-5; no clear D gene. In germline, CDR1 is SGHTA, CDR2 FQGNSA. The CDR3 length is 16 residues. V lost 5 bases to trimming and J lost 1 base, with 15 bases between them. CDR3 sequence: CASSPRASGSNQPQHF. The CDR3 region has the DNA TGTGCCAGCAGCCCAAGGGCTAGCGGGAGCAATCAGCCCCAGCATTTT.

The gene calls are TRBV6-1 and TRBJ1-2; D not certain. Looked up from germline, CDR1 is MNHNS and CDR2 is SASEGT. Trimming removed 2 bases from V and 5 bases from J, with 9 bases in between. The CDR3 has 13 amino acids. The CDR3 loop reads CASSENPLYGYTF. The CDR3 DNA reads TGTGCCAGCAGTGAAAACCCGCTATATGGCTACACCTTC.

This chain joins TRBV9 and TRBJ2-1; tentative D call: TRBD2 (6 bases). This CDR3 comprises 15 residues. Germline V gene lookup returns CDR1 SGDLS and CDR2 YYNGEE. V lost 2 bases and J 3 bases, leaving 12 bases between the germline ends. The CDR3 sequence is CASSVSSDSYNEQFF. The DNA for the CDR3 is TGTGCCAGCAGCGTCTCTAGCGACAGCTACAATGAGCAGTTCTTC.

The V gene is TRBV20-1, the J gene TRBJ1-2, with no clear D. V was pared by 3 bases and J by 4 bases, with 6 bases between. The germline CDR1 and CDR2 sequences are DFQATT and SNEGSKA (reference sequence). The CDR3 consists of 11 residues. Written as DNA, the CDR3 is TGCAGTGCTAGGCAGTTCTATGGCTACACCTTC. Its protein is CSARQFYGYTF.

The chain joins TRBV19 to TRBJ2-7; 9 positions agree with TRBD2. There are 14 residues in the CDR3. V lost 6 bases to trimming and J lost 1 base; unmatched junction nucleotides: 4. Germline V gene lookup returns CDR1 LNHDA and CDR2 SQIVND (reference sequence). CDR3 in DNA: TGTGCCAGTAGCAGGACTAGCGCGTCCTACGAGCAGTACTTC. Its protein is CASSRTSASYEQYF.

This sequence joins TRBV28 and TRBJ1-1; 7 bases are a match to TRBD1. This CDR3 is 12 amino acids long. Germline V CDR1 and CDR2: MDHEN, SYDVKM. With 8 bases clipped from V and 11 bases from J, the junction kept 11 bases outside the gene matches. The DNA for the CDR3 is TGTGCCAGCTCTAAACTACAGGGGTGGGCTTTCTTT. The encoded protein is CASSKLQGWAFF. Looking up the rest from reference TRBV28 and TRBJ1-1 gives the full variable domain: DVKVTQSSRYLVKRTGEKVFLECVQDMDHENMFWYRQDPGLGLRLIYFSYDVKMKEKGDIPEGYSVSREKKERFSLILESASTNQTSMYLCASSKLQGWAFFGQGTRLTVV.

The CDR3 nucleotides are TGTGCCAGCAGCGCCCGGGACTACACAGATACGCAGTATTTT. It translates to CASSARDYTDTQYF. The chain has TRBV5-6 and TRBJ2-3, with 7 bases lining up with TRBD2. Trimming cost V 4 bases and J 2 bases; bases outside gene matches: 4. From germline, CDR1 is SGHDT and CDR2 YYEEEE. This CDR3 contains 14 residues.

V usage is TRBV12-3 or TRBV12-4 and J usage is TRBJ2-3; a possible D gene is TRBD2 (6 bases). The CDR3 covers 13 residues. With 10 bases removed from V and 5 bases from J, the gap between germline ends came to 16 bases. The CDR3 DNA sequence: TGTGCCACAGGGAGGACCCCGGGAGATACGCAGTATTTT. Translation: CATGRTPGDTQYF.

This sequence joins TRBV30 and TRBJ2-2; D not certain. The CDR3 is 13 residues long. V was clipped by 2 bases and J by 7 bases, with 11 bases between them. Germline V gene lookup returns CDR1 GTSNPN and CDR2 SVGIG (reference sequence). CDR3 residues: CAWSTRFGGELFF. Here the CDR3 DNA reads TGTGCCTGGAGTACGAGGTTCGGCGGGGAGCTGTTTTTT.

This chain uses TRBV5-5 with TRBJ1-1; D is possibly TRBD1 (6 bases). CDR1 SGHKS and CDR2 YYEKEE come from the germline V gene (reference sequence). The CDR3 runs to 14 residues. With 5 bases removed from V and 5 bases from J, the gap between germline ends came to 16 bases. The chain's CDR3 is CASRGGGSSTEAFF. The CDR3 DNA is TGTGCCAGCAGGGGTGGGGGCTCGAGTACTGAAGCTTTCTTT.

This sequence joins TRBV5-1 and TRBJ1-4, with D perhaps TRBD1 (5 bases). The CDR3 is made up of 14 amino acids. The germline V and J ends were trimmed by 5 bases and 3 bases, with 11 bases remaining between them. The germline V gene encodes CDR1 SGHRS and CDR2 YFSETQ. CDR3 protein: CASRDTPANEKLFF. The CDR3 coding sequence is TGCGCCAGCAGGGACACTCCGGCTAATGAAAAACTGTTTTTT.

The CDR3 region is CASRRQDSNQPQHF. The DNA of the CDR3 is TGTGCCAGCAGACGACAGGATAGCAATCAGCCCCAGCATTTT. V is TRBV2 and J is TRBJ1-5; TRBD1 might be the D (6 bases). This CDR3 is built from 14 residues. Germline V gene sequence: CDR1 SNHLY, CDR2 FYNNEI. Trimming removed 6 bases from V and 0 bases from J, with 9 bases in between. Combining the CDR3 with reference TRBV2 and TRBJ1-5 gives the whole variable domain EPEVTQTPSHQVTQMGQEVILRCVPISNHLYFYWYRQILGQKVEFLVSFYNNEISEKSEIFDDQFSVERPDGSNFTLKIRSTKLEDSAMYFCASRRQDSNQPQHFGDGTRLSIL.

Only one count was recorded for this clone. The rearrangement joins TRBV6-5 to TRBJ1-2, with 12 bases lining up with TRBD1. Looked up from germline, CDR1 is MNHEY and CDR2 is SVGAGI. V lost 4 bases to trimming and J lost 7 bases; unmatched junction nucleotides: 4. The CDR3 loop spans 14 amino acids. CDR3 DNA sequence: TGTGCCAGCAGTTCCGGGACAGGGGGCGTTGGCTACACCTTC. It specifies CASSSGTGGVGYTF.

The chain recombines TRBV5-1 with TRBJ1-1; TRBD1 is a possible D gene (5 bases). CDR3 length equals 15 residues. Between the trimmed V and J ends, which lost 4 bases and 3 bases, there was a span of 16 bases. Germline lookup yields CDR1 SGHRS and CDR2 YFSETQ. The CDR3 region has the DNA TGCGCCAGCAGCCGGAACCGCTGGGGGGACACTGAAGCTTTCTTT. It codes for CASSRNRWGDTEAFF.

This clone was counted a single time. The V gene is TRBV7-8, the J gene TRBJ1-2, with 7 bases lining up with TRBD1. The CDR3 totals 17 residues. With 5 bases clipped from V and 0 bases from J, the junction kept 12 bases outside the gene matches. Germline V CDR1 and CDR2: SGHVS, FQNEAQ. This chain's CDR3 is CASSRLPRQGANYGYTF. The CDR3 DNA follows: TGTGCCAGCAGCCGACTACCCAGACAGGGAGCTAACTATGGCTACACCTTC. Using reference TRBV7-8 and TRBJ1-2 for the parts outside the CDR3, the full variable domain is GAGVSQSPRYKVAKRGQDVALRCDPISGHVSLFWYQQALGQGPEFLTYFQNEAQLDKSGLPSDRFFAERPEGSVSTLKIQRTQQEDSAVYLCASSRLPRQGANYGYTFGSGTRLTVV.

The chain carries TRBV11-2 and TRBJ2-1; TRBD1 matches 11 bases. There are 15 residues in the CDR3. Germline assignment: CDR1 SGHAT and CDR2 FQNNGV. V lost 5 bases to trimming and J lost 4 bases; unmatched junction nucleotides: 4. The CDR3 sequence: CASSQRDRGYNEQFF. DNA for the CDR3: TGTGCCAGCAGCCAGAGGGACAGGGGGTACAATGAGCAGTTCTTC.

As DNA, the CDR3 is TGTGCCAGCAGCCCCTCCTGGGACTCCCGCGTCGGGACGCAGTATTTT. Its protein product is CASSPSWDSRVGTQYF. The V gene is TRBV3-1 (or the pseudogene TRBV3-2), the J gene TRBJ2-3; possibly TRBD2 for D (6 bases). Between the trimmed V and J ends, which lost 4 bases and 9 bases, there was a span of 23 bases. Germline assignment: CDR1 LGHDT and CDR2 YNNKEL (reference sequence). The CDR3 length is 16 residues.

CDR3 nucleotides: TGTGCCAGCAGCCAAGATCCAGGCACTGAAGCTTTCTTT. Its protein product is CASSQDPGTEAFF. The chain employs TRBV3-1 (or the pseudogene TRBV3-2) and TRBJ1-1; D gene unclear. The ends were cut back, 0 bases at V and 4 bases at J, with 6 bases in the middle. This CDR3 has 13 amino acids. CDR1 and CDR2 from the germline V gene are LGHDT and YNNKEL (reference sequence).

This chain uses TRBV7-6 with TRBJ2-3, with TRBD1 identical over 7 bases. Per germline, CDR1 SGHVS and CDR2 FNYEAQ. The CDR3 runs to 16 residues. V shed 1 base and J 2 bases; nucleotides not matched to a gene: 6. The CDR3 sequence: CASSLGQGANTDTQYF. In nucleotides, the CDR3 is TGTGCCAGCAGCTTAGGACAGGGCGCAAACACAGATACGCAGTATTTT.

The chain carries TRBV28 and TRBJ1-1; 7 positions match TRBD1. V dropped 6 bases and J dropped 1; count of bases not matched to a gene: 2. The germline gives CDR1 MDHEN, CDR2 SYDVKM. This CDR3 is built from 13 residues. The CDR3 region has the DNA TGTGCCAGCAGAAGACAGGGGAACACTGAAGCTTTCTTT. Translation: CASRRQGNTEAFF.

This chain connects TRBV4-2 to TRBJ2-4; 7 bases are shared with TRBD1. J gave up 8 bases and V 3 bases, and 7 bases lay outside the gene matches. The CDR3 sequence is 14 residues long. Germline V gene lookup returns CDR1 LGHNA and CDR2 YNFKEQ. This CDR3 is CASSQPQGVDIQYF. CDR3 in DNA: TGTGCCAGCAGCCAGCCGCAGGGGGTTGACATTCAGTACTTC.